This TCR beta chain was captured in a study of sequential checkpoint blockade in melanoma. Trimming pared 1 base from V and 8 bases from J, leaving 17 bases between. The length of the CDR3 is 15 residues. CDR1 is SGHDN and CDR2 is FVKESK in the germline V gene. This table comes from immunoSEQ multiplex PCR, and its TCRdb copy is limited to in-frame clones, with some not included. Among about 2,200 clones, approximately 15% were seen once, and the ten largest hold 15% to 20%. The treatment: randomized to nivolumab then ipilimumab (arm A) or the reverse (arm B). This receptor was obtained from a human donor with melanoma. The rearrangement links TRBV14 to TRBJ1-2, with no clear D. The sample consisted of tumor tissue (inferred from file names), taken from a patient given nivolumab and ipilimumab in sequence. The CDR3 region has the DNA TGTGCCAGCAGCCAAGGGCCAGCTAGCGCGGTAGGCTACACCTTC. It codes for CASSQGPASAVGYTF.